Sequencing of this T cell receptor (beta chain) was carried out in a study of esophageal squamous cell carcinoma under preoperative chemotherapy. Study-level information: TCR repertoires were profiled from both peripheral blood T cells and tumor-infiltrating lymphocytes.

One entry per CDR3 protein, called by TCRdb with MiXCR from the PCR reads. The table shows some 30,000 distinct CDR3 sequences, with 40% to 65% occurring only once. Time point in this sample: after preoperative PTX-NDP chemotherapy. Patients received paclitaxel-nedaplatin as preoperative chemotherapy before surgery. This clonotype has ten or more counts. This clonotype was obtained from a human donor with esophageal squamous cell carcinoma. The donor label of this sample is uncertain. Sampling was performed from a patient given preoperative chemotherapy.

The CDR3: CASSQVSSASTDTQYF. The DNA of the CDR3 is TGTGCCAGCAGCCAAGTGTCTTCAGCTAGCACAGATACGCAGTATTTT. This chain uses TRBV4-2 with TRBJ2-3; D ambiguous. Germline CDR1 is LGHNA and CDR2 is YNFKEQ. Trimming cost V 1 base and J 0 bases, with 11 bases left between them. The CDR3 has 16 residues.